The clone carrying this TCR beta chain was observed a handful of times. Its antigen is still unknown. This specimen belongs to a study of PD-1 blockade in classical Hodgkin lymphoma. Whole-study results and caveats: Patients newly diagnosed and complete responders had comparable baseline diversity. There remain no defined causes for the repertoire differences, which possibly reflect disease activity or prior therapy.

TCRdb's table, derived via immunoSEQ multiplex PCR, lists solely in-frame clones and lacks some. Altogether about 94,000 clones are present, roughly nine tenths being singletons, with the ten largest covering about 11%. The CDR3 is 13 residues long. Germline V CDR1 and CDR2: LNHDA, SQIVND (reference sequence). V shed 5 bases and J shed 6 bases, with 12 bases lying between them. Relapse after autologous stem cell transplantation occurred in every patient, and brentuximab vedotin exposure varied. The patients, who had relapsed/refractory classical Hodgkin lymphoma, achieved best responses of complete response, partial response or progressive disease.

The receptor was derived from a human donor with classical Hodgkin lymphoma. Specimen: peripheral blood mononuclear cells (PBMCs), collected before the second cycle of nivolumab. This chain joins TRBV19 and TRBJ2-3; a possible D gene is TRBD2 (6 bases). CDR3 sequence: CASSPREVDTQYF. The CDR3 nucleotides are TGTGCCAGTAGTCCTAGGGAGGTCGATACGCAGTATTTT.